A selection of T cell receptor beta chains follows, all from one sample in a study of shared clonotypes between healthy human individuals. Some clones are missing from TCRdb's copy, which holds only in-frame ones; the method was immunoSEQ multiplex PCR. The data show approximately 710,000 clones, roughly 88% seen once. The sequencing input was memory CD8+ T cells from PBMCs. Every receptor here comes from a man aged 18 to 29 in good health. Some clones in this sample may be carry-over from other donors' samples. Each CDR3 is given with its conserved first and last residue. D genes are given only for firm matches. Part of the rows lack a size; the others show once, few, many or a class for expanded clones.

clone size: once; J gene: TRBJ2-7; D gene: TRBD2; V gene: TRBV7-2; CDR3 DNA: TGTGCCAGCGGCGTGGTAGCGGGAGCGAGGGAGCAGTACTTC; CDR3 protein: CASGVVAGAREQYF
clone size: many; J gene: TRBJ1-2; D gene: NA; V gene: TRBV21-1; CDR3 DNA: TGTGCCAGCAGCGGATTATTGGACAGGGACTATGGCTACACCTTC; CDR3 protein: CASSGLLDRDYGYTF
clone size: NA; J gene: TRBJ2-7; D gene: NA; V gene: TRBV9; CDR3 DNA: TGTGCCAGCAGCGTCTCGGCGGATACCTACGAGCAGTACTTC; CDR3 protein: CASSVSADTYEQYF
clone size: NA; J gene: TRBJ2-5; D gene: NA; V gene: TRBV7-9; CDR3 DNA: TGTGCCAGCAGTTCACGACACGGGCGGGAGACCCAGTACTTC; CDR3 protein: CASSSRHGRETQYF
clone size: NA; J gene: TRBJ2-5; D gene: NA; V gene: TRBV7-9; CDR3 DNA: TGTGCCAGCAGCCCCCCAGGGGGGGACGAGACCCAGTACTTC; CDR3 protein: CASSPPGGDETQYF
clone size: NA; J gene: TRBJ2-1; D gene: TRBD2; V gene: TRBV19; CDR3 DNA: TGTGCCAGTAGCTTACTAGCGGAACACAATGAGCAGTTCTTC; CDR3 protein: CASSLLAEHNEQFF
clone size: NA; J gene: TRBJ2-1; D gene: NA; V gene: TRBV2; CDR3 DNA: TGTGCCAGCAGTTGGACAGGGAGGGTCAATGAGCAGTTCTTC; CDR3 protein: CASSWTGRVNEQFF
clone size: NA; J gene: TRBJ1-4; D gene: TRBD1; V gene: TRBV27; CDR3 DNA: TGTGCCAGCAGTTTAATACCGGGACAGGGAGATGAAAAACTGTTTTTT; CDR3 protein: CASSLIPGQGDEKLFF
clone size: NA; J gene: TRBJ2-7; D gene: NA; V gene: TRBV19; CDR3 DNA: TGTGCCAGTAGTAAGGACCCCGAGCAGTACTTC; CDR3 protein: CASSKDPEQYF
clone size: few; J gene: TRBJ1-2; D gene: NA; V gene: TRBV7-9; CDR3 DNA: TGTGCCAGCAGCTCTTCCTATGGCTACACCTTC; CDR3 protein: CASSSSYGYTF
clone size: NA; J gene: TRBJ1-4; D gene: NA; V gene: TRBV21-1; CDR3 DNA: TGTGCCAGCAGCAAAGCATCTCGGGCAGGAGAAAAACTGTTTTTT; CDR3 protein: CASSKASRAGEKLFF
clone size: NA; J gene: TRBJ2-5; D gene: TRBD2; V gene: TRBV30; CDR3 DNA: TGTGCCTGGAGTGTGGGGGGGAGCTGGGCCCAGTACTTC; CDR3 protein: CAWSVGGSWAQYF
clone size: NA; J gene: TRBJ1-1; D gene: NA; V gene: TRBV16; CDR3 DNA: TGTGCCAGCAGCCAATCTCAGGGGTTCACTGAAGCTTTCTTT; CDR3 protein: CASSQSQGFTEAFF
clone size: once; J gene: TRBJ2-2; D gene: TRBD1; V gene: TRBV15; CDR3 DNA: TGTGCCACCAGCTCCTCAATCCCAACAGGGGGCTGGAACACCGGGGAGCTGTTTTTT; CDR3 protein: CATSSSIPTGGWNTGELFF
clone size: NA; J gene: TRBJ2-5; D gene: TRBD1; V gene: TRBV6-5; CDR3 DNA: TGTGCCAGCAGTTACTCACAGGACAGGCGAGAGACCCAGTACTTC; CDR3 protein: CASSYSQDRRETQYF
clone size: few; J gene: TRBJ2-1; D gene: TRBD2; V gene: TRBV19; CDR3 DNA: TGTGCCAGTAGTCAACTAGCGGGGGGCTACAATGAGCAGTTCTTC; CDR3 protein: CASSQLAGGYNEQFF
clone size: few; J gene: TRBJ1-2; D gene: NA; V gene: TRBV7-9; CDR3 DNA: TGTGCCAGCAGCTTAAGCGACAACCTCTATGGCTACACCTTC; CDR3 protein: CASSLSDNLYGYTF
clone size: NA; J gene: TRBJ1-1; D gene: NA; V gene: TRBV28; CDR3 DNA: TGTGCCAGCAGTTTCCTGGACGGCCGGTGGGCTTTCTTT; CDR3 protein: CASSFLDGRWAFF
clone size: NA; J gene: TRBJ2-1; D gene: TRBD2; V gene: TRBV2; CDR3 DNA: TGTGCCAGCAGTGAAGCGCTCGGGAGGGAGATCAGCTCCTACAATGAGCAGTTCTTC; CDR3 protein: CASSEALGREISSYNEQFF
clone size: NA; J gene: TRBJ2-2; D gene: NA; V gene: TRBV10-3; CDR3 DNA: TGTGCCATCAGTGTGGGGGGCACCGGGGAGCTGTTTTTT; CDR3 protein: CAISVGGTGELFF
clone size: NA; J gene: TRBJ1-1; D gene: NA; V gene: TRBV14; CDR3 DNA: TGTGCCAGCAGCCATGATCGGGACACGCTGAACACTGAAGCTTTCTTT; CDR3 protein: CASSHDRDTLNTEAFF
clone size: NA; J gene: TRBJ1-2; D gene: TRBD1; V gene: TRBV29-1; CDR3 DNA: TGCAGCGTTGAGCCTGGGACAGGGGTCAACCCTATAAACTATGGCTACACCTTC; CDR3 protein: CSVEPGTGVNPINYGYTF
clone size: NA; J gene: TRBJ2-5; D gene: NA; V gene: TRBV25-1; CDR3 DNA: TGTGCCAGCACCTACAGAGGCCTTGCAATGGAGACCCAGTACTTC; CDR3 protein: CASTYRGLAMETQYF
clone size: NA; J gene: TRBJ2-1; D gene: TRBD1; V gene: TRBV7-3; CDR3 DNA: TGTGCCAGCAGCGGCCCCGGAGGACAGGGGGCGGACTACAATGAGCAGTTCTTC; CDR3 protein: CASSGPGGQGADYNEQFF
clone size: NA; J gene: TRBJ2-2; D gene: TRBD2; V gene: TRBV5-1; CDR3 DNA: TGCGCCAGCAGCTTGAGGACTAGCGGTACGACCGGGGAGCTGTTTTTT; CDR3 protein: CASSLRTSGTTGELFF
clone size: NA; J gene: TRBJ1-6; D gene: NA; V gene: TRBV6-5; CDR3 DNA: TGTGCCAGCAGTTACGGGGAGGGCCTTTCACCCCTCCACTTT; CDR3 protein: CASSYGEGLSPLHF
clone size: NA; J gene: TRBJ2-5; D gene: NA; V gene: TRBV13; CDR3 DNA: TGTGCCAGCAGCTTATCCAGGGCGGACCCCTACTTC; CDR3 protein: CASSLSRADPYF
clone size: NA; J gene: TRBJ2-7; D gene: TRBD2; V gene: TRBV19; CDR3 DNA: TGTGCCAGTGGGTCCCTAGGGGCGGGAGCCTACGAGCAGTACTTC; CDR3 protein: CASGSLGAGAYEQYF
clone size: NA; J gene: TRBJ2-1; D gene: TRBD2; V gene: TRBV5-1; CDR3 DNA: TGCGCTACGGGAGGGCCTGATCGTTTAAATGAGCAGTTCTTC; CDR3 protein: CATGGPDRLNEQFF
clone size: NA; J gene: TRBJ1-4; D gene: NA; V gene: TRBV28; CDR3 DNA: TGTGCCAGCAGTTTTTATGGTGATAGAGAAGGCTCCCTAGATGAAAAACTGTTTTTT; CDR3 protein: CASSFYGDREGSLDEKLFF
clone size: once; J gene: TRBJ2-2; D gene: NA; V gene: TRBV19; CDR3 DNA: TGTGCCATCATACTACCCCCCGGGGAGCTGTTTTTT; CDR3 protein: CAIILPPGELFF
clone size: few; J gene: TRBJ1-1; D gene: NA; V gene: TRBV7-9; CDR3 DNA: TGTGCCAGCAGCTCGACATTGTACACTGAAGCTTTCTTT; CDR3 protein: CASSSTLYTEAFF
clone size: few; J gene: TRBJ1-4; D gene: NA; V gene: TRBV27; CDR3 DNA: TGTGCCAGCAGTTTAACGGGGGCTAATGAAAAACTGTTTTTT; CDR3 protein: CASSLTGANEKLFF
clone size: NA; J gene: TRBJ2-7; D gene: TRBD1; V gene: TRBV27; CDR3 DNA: TGTGCCAGCAGCCCCCGCCCCGGACAGGGACTCTACGAGCAGTACTTC; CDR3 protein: CASSPRPGQGLYEQYF
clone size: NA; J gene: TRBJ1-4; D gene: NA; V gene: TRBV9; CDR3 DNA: TGTGCCAGCAGCGTGGGAGGGGATGAAAAACTGTTTTTT; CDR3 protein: CASSVGGDEKLFF
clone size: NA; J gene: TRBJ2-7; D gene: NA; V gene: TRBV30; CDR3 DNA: TGTGCCTGGAGTGTATTCTTCGCCTACGAGCAGTACTTC; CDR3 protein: CAWSVFFAYEQYF
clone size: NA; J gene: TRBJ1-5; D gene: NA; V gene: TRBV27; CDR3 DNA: TGTGCCAGCAGTACAGGATTCAATCAGCCCCAGCATTTT; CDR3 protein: CASSTGFNQPQHF
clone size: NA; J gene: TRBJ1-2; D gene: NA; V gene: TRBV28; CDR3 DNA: TGTGCCAGCAGCCAAGCGGTCACCGGGACTCCCGCGGAGGGCTACACCTTC; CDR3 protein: CASSQAVTGTPAEGYTF